A selection of T cell receptor beta chains follows, all from one sample in a study of cytomegalovirus exposure and HLA in healthy donors. Repertoires were generated with immunoSEQ multiplex PCR, while TCRdb's copy carries only in-frame clones and drops some. Among 160,000 or so clones listed, roughly 80% were seen once. Source material: PBMCs. The receptors here all came from a man aged 45 to 65 in good health and CMV-seropositive. Both conserved end residues are part of each CDR3. A D gene is named only where the DNA matches it firmly. For some rows the clone size is stated as once, few or many, or as a class when expanded; others skip it.

clone size	CDR3 length	V gene	D gene	J gene	CDR3 protein	CDR3 DNA
.	15	TRBV5-1	.	TRBJ1-4	CASSLGGGRGEKLFF	TGCGCCAGCAGCTTGGGCGGGGGGCGCGGTGAAAAACTGTTTTTT
.	13	TRBV29-1	.	TRBJ2-5	CSAAGQSGETQYF	TGCAGCGCCGCTGGACAGTCCGGGGAGACCCAGTACTTC
.	15	TRBV18	.	TRBJ1-4	CASSPGTREGEKLFF	TGTGCCAGCTCTCCAGGCACTAGGGAAGGAGAAAAACTGTTTTTT
few	15	TRBV5-4	TRBD2	TRBJ2-2	CASSSAGGPEGELFF	TGTGCCAGCAGCTCCGCGGGAGGGCCTGAGGGGGAGCTGTTTTTT
.	16	TRBV5-6	TRBD1	TRBJ2-3	CASSLVGQGAGDTQYF	TGTGCCAGCAGCTTGGTCGGACAGGGGGCCGGAGATACGCAGTATTTT
.	16	TRBV4-1	.	TRBJ2-5	CASSPPLAGAGETQYF	TGCGCCAGCAGCCCTCCCCTTGCGGGGGCGGGAGAGACCCAGTACTTC
.	14	TRBV28	.	TRBJ1-6	CASSLEREDITLHF	TGTGCCAGCAGTTTAGAGAGGGAAGATATCACCCTCCACTTT
.	14	TRBV7-7	TRBD2	TRBJ2-7	CASSQGLSTGEQYF	TGTGCTAGCAGCCAGGGACTATCCACTGGCGAGCAGTACTTC
few	12	TRBV27	.	TRBJ1-6	CASMGTKVPLHF	TGTGCCAGCATGGGGACTAAGGTCCCCCTCCACTTT
once	16	TRBV6-4	.	TRBJ1-5	CASSWTETTVDQPQHF	TGTGCCAGCAGTTGGACTGAAACCACTGTGGATCAGCCCCAGCATTTT
.	16	TRBV28	.	TRBJ2-7	CASSLSIRELPYEQYF	TGTGCCAGCAGTTTATCTATTAGGGAGCTACCTTACGAGCAGTACTTC
.	13	TRBV11-2	.	TRBJ2-7	CASSLMLRSEQYF	TGTGCCAGCAGCTTAATGTTGAGAAGCGAGCAGTACTTC
once	15	TRBV5-4	TRBD1	TRBJ1-5	CASSRQGASNQPQHF	TGTGCCAGCAGCCGACAGGGGGCTAGCAATCAGCCCCAGCATTTT
.	15	TRBV9	TRBD2	TRBJ2-3	CASSAGTRGGDTQYF	TGTGCCAGCAGCGCCGGGACTAGGGGAGGCGATACGCAGTATTTT
.	15	TRBV6-4	TRBD2	TRBJ2-1	CASSRTSGGANEQFF	TGTGCCAGCAGCCGGACTAGCGGGGGGGCCAATGAGCAGTTCTTC
.	16	TRBV27	TRBD2	TRBJ2-7	CASTPLAGGLSYEQYF	TGTGCCAGCACACCCTTAGCGGGAGGACTCTCCTACGAGCAGTACTTC
once	11	TRBV28	.	TRBJ1-4	CASSPREKLFF	TGTGCCAGCAGTCCCCGTGAAAAACTGTTTTTT
.	13	TRBV6-1	.	TRBJ1-4	CASRVDSRGKLFF	TGTGCCAGCAGAGTCGACAGTAGGGGAAAACTGTTTTTT
.	14	TRBV5-1	.	TRBJ1-1	CASSSIGWNTEAFF	TGCGCCAGCAGCAGCATTGGTTGGAACACTGAAGCTTTCTTT
few	15	TRBV28	.	TRBJ2-1	CASSNSKAGYNEQFF	TGTGCCAGCAGTAACTCTAAAGCAGGCTACAATGAGCAGTTCTTC
.	14	TRBV2	.	TRBJ1-6	CASSLPAAGSPLHF	TGTGCCAGCAGTCTTCCGGCTGCGGGTTCACCCCTCCACTTT
.	15	TRBV15	TRBD2	TRBJ2-3	CATSLTSGGTDTQYF	TGTGCCACCAGCTTGACTAGCGGAGGCACAGATACGCAGTATTTT
.	12	TRBV11-2	.	TRBJ2-5	CASSDIQETQYF	TGTGCCAGCAGCGACATTCAAGAGACCCAGTACTTC
.	13	TRBV28	.	TRBJ1-2	CASKEPRDYGYTF	TGTGCCAGCAAGGAGCCCCGAGACTATGGCTACACCTTC
few	16	TRBV7-9	TRBD2	TRBJ2-3	CAVPGTSGRSTDTQYF	TGTGCCGTCCCCGGGACTAGCGGGAGGTCCACAGATACGCAGTATTTT
few	15	TRBV25-1	TRBD2	TRBJ2-1	CASSDPGLADNEQFF	TGTGCCAGCAGTGACCCCGGACTAGCGGACAATGAGCAGTTCTTC
.	14	TRBV5-1	TRBD1	TRBJ2-4	CASSLRGPKNIQYF	TGCGCCAGCAGCTTAAGGGGGCCCAAAAACATTCAGTACTTC
.	15	TRBV19	.	TRBJ1-3	CASSRTASSGNTIYF	TGTGCCAGTAGTAGGACAGCCAGCTCTGGAAACACCATATATTTT
.	13	TRBV27	.	TRBJ2-7	CASFLRPNSEQYF	TGTGCCAGCTTCCTAAGGCCCAACAGCGAGCAGTACTTC
.	15	TRBV5-1	TRBD1	TRBJ2-7	CASSPRTGTTYEQYF	TGCGCCAGCAGCCCCAGGACAGGGACCACCTACGAGCAGTACTTC
.	14	TRBV25-1	TRBD1	TRBJ1-2	CASSGTGGVSGYTF	TGTGCCAGCAGTGGGACAGGGGGCGTAAGTGGCTACACCTTC
.	14	TRBV7-2	.	TRBJ2-5	CASSTSLPRETQYF	TGTGCCAGCAGCACCTCCCTCCCCCGGGAGACCCAGTACTTC
.	15	TRBV5-4	.	TRBJ1-1	CASSLEGRENTEAFF	TGTGCCAGCAGCTTGGAGGGCCGGGAGAACACTGAAGCTTTCTTT
.	14	TRBV7-9	TRBD1	TRBJ2-5	CASSVRQGFETQYF	TGTGCCAGCAGCGTCAGACAGGGGTTTGAGACCCAGTACTTC
.	15	TRBV2	TRBD1	TRBJ2-1	CASRADRGSYNEQFF	TGTGCCAGCAGAGCAGACAGGGGCTCCTACAATGAGCAGTTCTTC
.	15	TRBV4-3	.	TRBJ2-7	CASSQYRAPSYEQYF	TGCGCCAGCAGCCAGTACAGAGCTCCCTCCTACGAGCAGTACTTC
.	17	TRBV9	TRBD2	TRBJ2-1	CASSPGGGGGAGNEQFF	TGTGCCAGCAGTCCCGGAGGGGGCGGGGGGGCGGGAAATGAGCAGTTCTTC
.	14	TRBV7-3	.	TRBJ2-2	CASSPFSNTGELFF	TGTGCCAGCAGCCCTTTCTCGAACACCGGGGAGCTGTTTTTT
.	14	TRBV28	TRBD1	TRBJ1-5	CASSPGQGRQPQHF	TGTGCCAGCAGTCCGGGACAGGGACGTCAGCCCCAGCATTTT
.	15	TRBV2	TRBD1	TRBJ1-2	CASSERQGARDGYTF	TGTGCCAGCAGTGAAAGGCAGGGGGCAAGGGATGGCTACACCTTC
.	17	TRBV2	TRBD1	TRBJ2-2	CASSDARTGPNTGELFF	TGTGCCAGCAGTGATGCCCGGACAGGGCCGAACACCGGGGAGCTGTTTTTT
.	16	TRBV18	TRBD1	TRBJ1-1	CASSPSLTGQNTEAFF	TGTGCCAGCTCACCCTCCTTGACAGGGCAGAACACTGAAGCTTTCTTT
.	16	TRBV5-1	.	TRBJ2-1	CASSLTPGHTYNEQFF	TGCGCCAGCAGCTTGACCCCGGGACACACCTACAATGAGCAGTTCTTC
few	14	TRBV6-5	.	TRBJ1-3	CASSQGSFGNTIYF	TGTGCCAGCAGCCAGGGTAGCTTTGGAAACACCATATATTTT
once	13	TRBV5-1	.	TRBJ2-2	CASSPLVNGELFF	TGCGCCAGCAGCCCACTAGTCAACGGGGAGCTGTTTTTT
.	16	TRBV5-1	TRBD2	TRBJ2-1	CASSLGSSGNYNEQFF	TGCGCCAGCAGCTTGGGGTCTAGCGGGAACTACAATGAGCAGTTCTTC
.	16	TRBV29-1	.	TRBJ2-1	CSVYGSDQLGYNEQFF	TGCAGCGTTTACGGGAGCGACCAGTTGGGCTACAATGAGCAGTTCTTC
.	17	TRBV19	TRBD2	TRBJ2-5	CASSIGGSSGGGETQYF	TGTGCCAGTAGTATAGGGGGATCTAGCGGGGGTGGAGAGACCCAGTACTTC
.	14	TRBV11-2	TRBD2	TRBJ2-1	CASGGLAGAGEQFF	TGTGCCAGCGGGGGACTAGCGGGAGCAGGTGAGCAGTTCTTC
.	14	TRBV5-4	.	TRBJ1-1	CASSLTGRPTEAFF	TGTGCCAGCAGCTTGACAGGGCGCCCCACTGAAGCTTTCTTT
.	14	TRBV18	.	TRBJ1-2	CASSPQGKIDGYTF	TGTGCCAGCTCACCACAGGGGAAAATCGATGGCTACACCTTC
once	13	TRBV10-2	TRBD1	TRBJ2-7	CATGQGGSYEQYF	TGCGCCACCGGACAGGGTGGCTCCTACGAGCAGTACTTC
.	18	TRBV7-9	.	TRBJ2-7	CASTNSGEGAGQLYEQYF	TGTGCCAGCACCAACTCTGGGGAAGGAGCGGGTCAACTCTACGAGCAGTACTTC